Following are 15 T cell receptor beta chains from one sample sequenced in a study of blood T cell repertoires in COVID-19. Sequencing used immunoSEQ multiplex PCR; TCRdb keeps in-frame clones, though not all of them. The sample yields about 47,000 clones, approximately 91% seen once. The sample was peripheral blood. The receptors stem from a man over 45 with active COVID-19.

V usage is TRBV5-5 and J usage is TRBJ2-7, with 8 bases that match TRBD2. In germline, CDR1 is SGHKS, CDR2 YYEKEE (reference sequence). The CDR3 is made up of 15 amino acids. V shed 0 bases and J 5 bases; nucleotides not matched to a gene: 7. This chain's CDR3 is CASSLGVGLVHEQYV. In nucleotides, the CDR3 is TGTGCCAGCAGCTTGGGTGTGGGACTAGTTCACGAGCAGTACGTC.

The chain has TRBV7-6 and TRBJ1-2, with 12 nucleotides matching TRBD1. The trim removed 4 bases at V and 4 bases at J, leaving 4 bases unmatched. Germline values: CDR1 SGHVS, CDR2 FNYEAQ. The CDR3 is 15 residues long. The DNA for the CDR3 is TGTGCCAGCAGCTCGGGACAGGGGGCATTCTATGGCTACACCTTC. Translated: CASSSGQGAFYGYTF.

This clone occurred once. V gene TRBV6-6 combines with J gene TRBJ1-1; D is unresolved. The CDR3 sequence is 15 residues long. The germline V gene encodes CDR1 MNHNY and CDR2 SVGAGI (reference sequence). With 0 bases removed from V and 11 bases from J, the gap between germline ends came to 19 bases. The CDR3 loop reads CASSYSSALNPSAFF. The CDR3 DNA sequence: TGTGCCAGCAGTTACTCCAGCGCGCTCAACCCTTCCGCTTTCTTT.

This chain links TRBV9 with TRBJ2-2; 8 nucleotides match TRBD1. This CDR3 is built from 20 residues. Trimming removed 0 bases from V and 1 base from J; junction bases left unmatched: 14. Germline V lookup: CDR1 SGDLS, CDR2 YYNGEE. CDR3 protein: CASSVEGGGQGGGNTGELFF. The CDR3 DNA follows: TGTGCCAGCAGCGTAGAGGGGGGTGGACAGGGCGGCGGGAACACCGGGGAGCTGTTTTTT. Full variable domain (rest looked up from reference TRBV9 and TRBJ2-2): DSGVTQTPKHLITATGQRVTLRCSPRSGDLSVYWYQQSLDQGLQFLIQYYNGEERAKGNILERFSAQQFPDLHSELNLSSLELGDSALYFCASSVEGGGQGGGNTGELFFGEGSRLTVL.

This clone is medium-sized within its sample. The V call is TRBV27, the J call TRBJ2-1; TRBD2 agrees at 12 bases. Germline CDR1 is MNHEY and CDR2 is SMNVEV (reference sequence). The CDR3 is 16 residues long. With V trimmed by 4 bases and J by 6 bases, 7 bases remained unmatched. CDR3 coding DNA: TGTGCCAGCAGTTCGCCCTGGACTAGCGGGACCAATGAGCAGTTCTTC. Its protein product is CASSSPWTSGTNEQFF.

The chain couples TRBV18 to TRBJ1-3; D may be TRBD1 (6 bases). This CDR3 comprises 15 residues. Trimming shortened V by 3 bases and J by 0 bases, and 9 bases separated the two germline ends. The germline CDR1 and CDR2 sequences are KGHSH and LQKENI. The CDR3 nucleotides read TGTGCCAGCTCACCCCAGGGGATCTCTGGAAACACCATATATTTT. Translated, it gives CASSPQGISGNTIYF.

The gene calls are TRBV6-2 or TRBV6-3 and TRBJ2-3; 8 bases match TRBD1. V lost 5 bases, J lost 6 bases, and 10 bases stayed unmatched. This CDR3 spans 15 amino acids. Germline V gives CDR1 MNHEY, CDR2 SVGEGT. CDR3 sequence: CASSTTGARGDTQYF. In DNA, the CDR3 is TGTGCCAGCAGTACGACAGGGGCCCGTGGGGATACGCAGTATTTT.

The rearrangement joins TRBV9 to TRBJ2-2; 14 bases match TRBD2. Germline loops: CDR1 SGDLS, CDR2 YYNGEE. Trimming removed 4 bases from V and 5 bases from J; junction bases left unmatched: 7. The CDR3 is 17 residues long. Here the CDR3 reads CASSRTSGRYRTGELFF. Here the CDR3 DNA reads TGTGCCAGCAGCCGGACTAGCGGGAGGTATCGGACCGGGGAGCTGTTTTTT.

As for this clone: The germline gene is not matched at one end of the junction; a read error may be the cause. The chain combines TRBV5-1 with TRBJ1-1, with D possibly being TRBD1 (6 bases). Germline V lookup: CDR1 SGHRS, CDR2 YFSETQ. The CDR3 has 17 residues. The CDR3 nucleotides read TGCGCCCGCAGCTTGGGGGCGGGCGGGGGGAGAGGGACTGAAGCTTTCTTT. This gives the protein CARSLGAGGGRGTEAFF.

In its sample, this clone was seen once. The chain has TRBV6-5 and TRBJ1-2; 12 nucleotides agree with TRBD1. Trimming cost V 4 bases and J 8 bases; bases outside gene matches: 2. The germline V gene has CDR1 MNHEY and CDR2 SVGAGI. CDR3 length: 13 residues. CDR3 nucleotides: TGTGCCAGCAGTTCCGGGACAGGGGGCGGCTACACCTTC. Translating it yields CASSSGTGGGYTF.

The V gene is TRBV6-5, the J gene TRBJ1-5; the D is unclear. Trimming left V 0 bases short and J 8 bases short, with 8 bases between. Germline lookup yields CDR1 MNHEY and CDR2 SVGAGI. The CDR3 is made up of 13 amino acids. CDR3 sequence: CASSYSISEPQHF. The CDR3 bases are TGTGCCAGCAGTTACTCGATATCGGAGCCCCAGCATTTT.

As DNA, the CDR3 is TGTGCCATCAGTGAGTCGGGGACTAGCGGGAGAGGCGGGGAGCTGTTTTTT. This translates into CAISESGTSGRGGELFF. This chain links TRBV10-3 with TRBJ2-2, with 14 bases lining up with TRBD2. There are 17 residues in the CDR3. The junction had 4 bases not matched to a gene; V was cut back by 0 bases and J by 7 bases. The germline CDR1 and CDR2 sequences are ENHRY and SYGVKD.

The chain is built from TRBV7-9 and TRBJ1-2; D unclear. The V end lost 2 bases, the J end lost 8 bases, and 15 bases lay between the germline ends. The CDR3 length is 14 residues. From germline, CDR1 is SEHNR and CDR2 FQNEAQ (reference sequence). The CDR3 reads CASSLYAAAEGYTF. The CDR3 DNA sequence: TGTGCCAGCAGCTTATATGCGGCAGCGGAAGGCTACACCTTC.

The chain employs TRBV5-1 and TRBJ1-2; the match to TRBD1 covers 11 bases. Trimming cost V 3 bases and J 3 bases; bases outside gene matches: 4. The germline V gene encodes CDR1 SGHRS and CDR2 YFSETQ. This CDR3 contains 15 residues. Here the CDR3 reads CASSSGQGAHYGYTF. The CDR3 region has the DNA TGCGCCAGCAGCTCCGGACAGGGGGCCCACTATGGCTACACCTTC. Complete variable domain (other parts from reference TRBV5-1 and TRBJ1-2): KAGVTQTPRYLIKTRGQQVTLSCSPISGHRSVSWYQQTPGQGLQFLFEYFSETQRNKGNFPGRFSGRQFSNSRSEMNVSTLELGDSALYLCASSSGQGAHYGYTFGSGTRLTVV.

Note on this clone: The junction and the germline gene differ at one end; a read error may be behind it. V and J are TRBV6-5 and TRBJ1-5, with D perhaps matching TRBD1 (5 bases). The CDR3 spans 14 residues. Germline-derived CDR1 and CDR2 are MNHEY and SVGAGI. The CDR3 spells CASSRSEGRKGRYF. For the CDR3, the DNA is TGTGCCAGCTCCCGTAGTGAGGGGAGGAAAGGTCGGTATTTT.